A selection of T cell receptor beta chains follows, all from one sample in a study of blood T cell repertoires in COVID-19. Clones were sequenced by immunoSEQ multiplex PCR, and TCRdb holds only the in-frame ones, with some missing. The data hold over 250,000 clones, with around 90% observed a single time. Sequenced sample: peripheral blood. These TCRs come from a man in his forties or fifties with acute or convalescent COVID-19. The CDR3 runs from the conserved cysteine through the conserved F or W. The D gene is left open where the match is weak. Size is omitted from some rows. Given values are once, few, many or a class for expanded clones.

NA	TRBV24-1	TRBJ2-3	TRBD1	TGTGCCACCAGTGCCCATGACAGGGGGCGCCCAGATACGCAGTATTTT	CATSAHDRGRPDTQYF
NA	TRBV24-1	TRBJ1-6	NA	TGTGCCACCAGTGATTTTCGACAGTCCTATAATTCACCCCTCCACTTT	CATSDFRQSYNSPLHF
once	TRBV9	TRBJ1-4	TRBD1	TGTGCCAGCAGCTCTAATAGGACAGGAGGGCGGACTAATGAAAAACTGTTTTTT	CASSSNRTGGRTNEKLFF
once	TRBV5-6	TRBJ1-2	TRBD1	TGTGCCAGCAGCAGCCTCTATAGGACAGGGGACTACACCTTC	CASSSLYRTGDYTF
NA	TRBV9	TRBJ1-1	NA	TGTGCCAGCAGCGTAGATGGGGAGGGGCCAAAAGCTTTCTTT	CASSVDGEGPKAFF
NA	TRBV7-3	TRBJ1-1	NA	TGTGCCAGCAGCACCCAGGGGTCCAGTGAAGCTTTCTTT	CASSTQGSSEAFF
NA	TRBV12-3/TRBV12-4	TRBJ1-2	NA	TGTGCCAGCAGTTCCGTTAACTATGGCTACACCTTC	CASSSVNYGYTF
once	TRBV9	TRBJ2-2	NA	TGTGCCAGCAGCGTAGGGCAGAAAACAAACACCGGGGAGCTGTTTTTT	CASSVGQKTNTGELFF
NA	TRBV19	TRBJ2-2	TRBD1	TGTGCCAGCCGGGACAGGGTTGCCGGGGAGCTGTTTTTT	CASRDRVAGELFF
NA	TRBV30	TRBJ1-4	NA	TGTGCCTGGAGTGTACAAGTGGGTAGCGAAAAACTGTTTTTT	CAWSVQVGSEKLFF